Listed below are T cell receptor beta chains from one sample, sequenced in a study of CD8+CD57+ T cells in acquired aplastic anemia. MiXCR was run by TCRdb on the reads, yielding one entry per CDR3 protein. The sample records about 120,000 distinct CDR3 sequences, under 60% being singletons. The sequenced sample was sorted CD4+, CD8+, or CD8+CD57+ T cells (not recorded which) from PBMCs. The receptors were sampled from a human donor with aplastic anemia. Both conserved end residues are trimmed from each CDR3.

>TRBV7-9
ASSSSRSDTEAF
>TRBV12-3/TRBV12-4
ASSLNSPVAF
>TRBV29-1
SVTDSVSYEQY
>TRBV4-1
ASSQDLGTGDYSNQPQH
>TRBV12-3/TRBV12-4
ASSPGTPWGEQY
>TRBV6-5
ASSLGLSGERF
>TRBV27
ASSNGPTTGELF
>TRBV7-9
ASSPPPAATYNEQF
>TRBV6-4
ASSDSQGADTQY
>TRBV24-1
ATSDPTGTPGNQPQH
>TRBV5-1
ASSWGLAGSYEQY
>TRBV10-1
ASSAETGGPMNTEAF
>TRBV10-2
ASSESKNDGYT
>TRBV12-3/TRBV12-4
ASSSDNSYEQY
>TRBV7-8
ASSLLWGYEQY
>TRBV27
ASSLGHGAGELF
>TRBV13
ASSPGRLGGETQY
>TRBV7-2
ASSLVGTDTQY
>TRBV20-1
SARTPGTSGSSYNEQF
>TRBV3-1
ASSPVGENTEAF